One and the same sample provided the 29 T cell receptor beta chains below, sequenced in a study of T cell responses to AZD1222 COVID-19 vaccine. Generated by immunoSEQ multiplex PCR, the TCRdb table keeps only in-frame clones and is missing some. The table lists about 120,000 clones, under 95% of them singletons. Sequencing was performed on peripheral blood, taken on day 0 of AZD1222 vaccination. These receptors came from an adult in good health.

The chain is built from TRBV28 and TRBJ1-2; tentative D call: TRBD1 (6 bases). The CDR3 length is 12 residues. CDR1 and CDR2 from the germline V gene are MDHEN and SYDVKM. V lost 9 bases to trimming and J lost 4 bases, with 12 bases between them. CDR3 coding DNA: TGTGCCAGTCTGACCAGGGGCTATGGCTACACCTTC. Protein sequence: CASLTRGYGYTF.

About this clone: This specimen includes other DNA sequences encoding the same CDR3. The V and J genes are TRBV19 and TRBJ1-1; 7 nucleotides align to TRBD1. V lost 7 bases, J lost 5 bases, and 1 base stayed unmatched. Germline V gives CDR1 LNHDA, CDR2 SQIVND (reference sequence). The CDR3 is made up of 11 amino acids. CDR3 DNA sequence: TGTGCCAGTATCAGGGGGACTGAAGCTTTCTTT. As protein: CASIRGTEAFF.

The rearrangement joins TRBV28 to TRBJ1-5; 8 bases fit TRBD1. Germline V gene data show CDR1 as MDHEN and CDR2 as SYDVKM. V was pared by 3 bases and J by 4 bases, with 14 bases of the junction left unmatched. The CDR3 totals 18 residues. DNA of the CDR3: TGTGCCAGCAGTTTTTCCAGGGGGCTTTCTAGAGCGAATCAGCCCCAGCATTTT. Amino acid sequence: CASSFSRGLSRANQPQHF.

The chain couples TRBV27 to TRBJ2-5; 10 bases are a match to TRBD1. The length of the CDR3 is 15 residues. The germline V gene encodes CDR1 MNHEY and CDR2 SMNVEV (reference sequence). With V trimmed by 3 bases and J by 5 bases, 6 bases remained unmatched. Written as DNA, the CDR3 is TGTGCCAGCAGTTTGATAGACAGGGGGCTCGAGACCCAGTACTTC. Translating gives CASSLIDRGLETQYF.

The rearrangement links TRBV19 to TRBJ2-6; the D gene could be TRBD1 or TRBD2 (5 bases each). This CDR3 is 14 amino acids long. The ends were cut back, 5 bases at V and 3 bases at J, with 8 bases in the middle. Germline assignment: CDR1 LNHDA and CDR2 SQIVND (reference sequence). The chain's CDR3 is CASSGGSGANVLTF. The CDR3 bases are TGTGCCAGTAGTGGGGGTAGTGGGGCCAACGTCCTGACTTTC. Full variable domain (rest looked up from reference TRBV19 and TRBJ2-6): DGGITQSPKYLFRKEGQNVTLSCEQNLNHDAMYWYRQDPGQGLRLIYYSQIVNDFQKGDIAEGYSVSREKKESFPLTVTSAQKNPTAFYLCASSGGSGANVLTFGAGSRLTVL.

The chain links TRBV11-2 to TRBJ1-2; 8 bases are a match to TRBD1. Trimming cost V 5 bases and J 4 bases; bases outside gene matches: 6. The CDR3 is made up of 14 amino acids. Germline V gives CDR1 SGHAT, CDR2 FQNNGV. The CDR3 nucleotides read TGTGCCAGCAGCCAGACAGGGGCGAGCTATGGCTACACCTTC. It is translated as CASSQTGASYGYTF.

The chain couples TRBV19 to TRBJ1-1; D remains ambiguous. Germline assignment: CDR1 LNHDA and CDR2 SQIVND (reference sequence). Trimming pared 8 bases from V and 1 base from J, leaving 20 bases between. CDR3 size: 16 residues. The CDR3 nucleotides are TGTGCCAGTTCCCCCGGCGCCACATGGGGGAACACTGAAGCTTTCTTT. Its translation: CASSPGATWGNTEAFF.

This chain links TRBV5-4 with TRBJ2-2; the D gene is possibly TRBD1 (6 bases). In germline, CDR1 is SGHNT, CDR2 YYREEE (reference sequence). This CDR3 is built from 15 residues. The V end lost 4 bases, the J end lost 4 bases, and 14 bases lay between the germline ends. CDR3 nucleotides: TGTGCCAGCAGCCACGACAGGCCGCCCACCGGGGAGCTGTTTTTT. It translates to CASSHDRPPTGELFF.

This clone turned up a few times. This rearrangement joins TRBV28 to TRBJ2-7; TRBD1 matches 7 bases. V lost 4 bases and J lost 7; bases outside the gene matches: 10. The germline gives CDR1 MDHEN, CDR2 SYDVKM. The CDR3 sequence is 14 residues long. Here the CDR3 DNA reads TGTGCCAGCAGTTCCCCCTACAGGGGTCTTGAGCAGTACTTC. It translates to CASSSPYRGLEQYF.

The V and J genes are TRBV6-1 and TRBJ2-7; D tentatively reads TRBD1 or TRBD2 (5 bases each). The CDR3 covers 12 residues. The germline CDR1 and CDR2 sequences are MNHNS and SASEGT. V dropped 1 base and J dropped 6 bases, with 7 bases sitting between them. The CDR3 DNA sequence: TGTGCCAGCAGTGAAGGGGGGTTCGAGCAGTACTTC. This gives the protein CASSEGGFEQYF.

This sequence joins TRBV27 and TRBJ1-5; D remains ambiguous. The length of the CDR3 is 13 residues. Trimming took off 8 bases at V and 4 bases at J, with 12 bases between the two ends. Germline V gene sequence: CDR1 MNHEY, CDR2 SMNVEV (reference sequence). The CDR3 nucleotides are TGTGCCAGCCGGCGGGGAGGAAATCAGCCCCAGCATTTT. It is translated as CASRRGGNQPQHF.

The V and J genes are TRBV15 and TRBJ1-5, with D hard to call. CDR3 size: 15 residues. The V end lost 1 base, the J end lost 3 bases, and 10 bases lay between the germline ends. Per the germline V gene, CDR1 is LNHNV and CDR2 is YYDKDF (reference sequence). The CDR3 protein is CATSRGHQINQPQHF. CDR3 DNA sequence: TGTGCCACCAGCAGAGGACATCAGATCAATCAGCCCCAGCATTTT.

As DNA, the CDR3 is TGTGCCAGCAGTCTAGGACAGGGGCTGGAGACCCAGTACTTC. Translated, it gives CASSLGQGLETQYF. The chain has TRBV28 and TRBJ2-5; 9 bases line up with TRBD1. This CDR3 comprises 14 residues. V was pared by 5 bases and J by 5 bases, with 6 bases of the junction left unmatched. The germline gives CDR1 MDHEN, CDR2 SYDVKM. The full variable domain, in which reference TRBV28 and TRBJ2-5 provide the parts outside the CDR3, is DVKVTQSSRYLVKRTGEKVFLECVQDMDHENMFWYRQDPGLGLRLIYFSYDVKMKEKGDIPEGYSVSREKKERFSLILESASTNQTSMYLCASSLGQGLETQYFGPGTRLLVL.

The CDR3 DNA is TGTGCCAGCTCACCAGCGGGCGGGCTTAGCACAGATACGCAGTATTTT. Translating it yields CASSPAGGLSTDTQYF. The V gene is TRBV18, the J gene TRBJ2-3; perhaps TRBD2 as D (5 bases). Germline CDR1 KGHSH, CDR2 LQKENI. CDR3 length: 16 amino acids. Trimming removed 2 bases from V and 0 bases from J, with 12 bases in between.

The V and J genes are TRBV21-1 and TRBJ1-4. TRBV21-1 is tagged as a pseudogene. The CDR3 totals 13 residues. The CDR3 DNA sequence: TGTGCCAGCAGCAAAGATAGGCGGGAAAAACTGTTTTTT. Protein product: CASSKDRREKLFF.

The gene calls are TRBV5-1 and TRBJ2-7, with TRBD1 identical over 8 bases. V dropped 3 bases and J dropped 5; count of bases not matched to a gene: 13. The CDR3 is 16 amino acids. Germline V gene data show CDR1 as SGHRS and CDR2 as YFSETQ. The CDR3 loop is CASSSTNLDRVHEQYF. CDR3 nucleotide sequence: TGCGCCAGCAGCTCGACGAACCTGGACAGGGTCCACGAGCAGTACTTC. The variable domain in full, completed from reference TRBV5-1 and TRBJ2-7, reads KAGVTQTPRYLIKTRGQQVTLSCSPISGHRSVSWYQQTPGQGLQFLFEYFSETQRNKGNFPGRFSGRQFSNSRSEMNVSTLELGDSALYLCASSSTNLDRVHEQYFGPGTRLTVT.

For the CDR3, the DNA is TGTGCTAGTGGTTTGGCTCAAACCAAGGTGGGTTTGACGACTCGTGGGGAGCTGTTTTTT. This gives the protein CASGLAQTKVGLTTRGELFF. The V call is TRBV12-5, the J call TRBJ2-2; D gene ambiguous. V was shortened by 1 base and J by 8 bases, with 29 bases between the two germline ends. The germline V gene encodes CDR1 LGHNT and CDR2 FRNRAP. This CDR3 is 20 amino acids long.

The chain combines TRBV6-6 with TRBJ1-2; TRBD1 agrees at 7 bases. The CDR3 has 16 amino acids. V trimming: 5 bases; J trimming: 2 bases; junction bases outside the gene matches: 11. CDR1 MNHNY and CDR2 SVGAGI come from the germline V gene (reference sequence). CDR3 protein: CASSPTTGAPNYGYTF. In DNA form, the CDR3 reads TGTGCCAGCAGTCCAACTACAGGGGCTCCCAACTATGGCTACACCTTC.

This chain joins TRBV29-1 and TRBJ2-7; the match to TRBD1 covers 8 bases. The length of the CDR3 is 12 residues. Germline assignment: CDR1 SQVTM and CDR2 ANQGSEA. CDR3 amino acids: CSTRTGTYEQYF. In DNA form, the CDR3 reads TGCAGTACACGGACAGGGACCTACGAGCAGTACTTC.

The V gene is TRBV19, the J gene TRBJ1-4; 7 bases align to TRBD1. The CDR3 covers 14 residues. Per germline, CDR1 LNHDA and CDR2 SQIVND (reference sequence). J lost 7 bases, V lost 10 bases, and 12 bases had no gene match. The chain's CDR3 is CATRRREGAEKLFF. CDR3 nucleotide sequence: TGTGCCACCCGGAGAAGGGAGGGGGCTGAAAAACTGTTTTTT.

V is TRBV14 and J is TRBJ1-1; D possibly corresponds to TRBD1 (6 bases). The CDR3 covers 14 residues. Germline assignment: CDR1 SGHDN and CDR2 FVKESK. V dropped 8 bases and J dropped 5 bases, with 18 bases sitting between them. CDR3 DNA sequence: TGTGCCAGCTCGAACCTAGGGGGGCAGACTGAAGCTTTCTTT. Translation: CASSNLGGQTEAFF. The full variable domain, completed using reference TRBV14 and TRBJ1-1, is EAGVTQFPSHSVIEKGQTVTLRCDPISGHDNLYWYRRVMGKEIKFLLHFVKESKQDESGMPNNRFLAERTGGTYSTLKVQPAELEDSGVYFCASSNLGGQTEAFFGQGTRLTVV.

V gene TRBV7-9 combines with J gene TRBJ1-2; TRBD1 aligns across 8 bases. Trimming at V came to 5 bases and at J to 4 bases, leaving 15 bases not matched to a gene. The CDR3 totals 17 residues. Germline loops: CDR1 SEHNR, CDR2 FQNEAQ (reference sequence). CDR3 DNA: TGTGCCAGCAGCCTCGACCCAGGACAGGGAAGATCCTATGGCTACACCTTC. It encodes CASSLDPGQGRSYGYTF.

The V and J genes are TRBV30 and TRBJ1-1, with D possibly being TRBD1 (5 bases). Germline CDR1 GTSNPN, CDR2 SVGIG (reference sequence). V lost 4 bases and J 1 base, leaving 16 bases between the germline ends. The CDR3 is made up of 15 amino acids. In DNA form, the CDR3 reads TGTGCCTGGAAATTAGCGGGGCCTTCGAACACTGAAGCTTTCTTT. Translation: CAWKLAGPSNTEAFF.

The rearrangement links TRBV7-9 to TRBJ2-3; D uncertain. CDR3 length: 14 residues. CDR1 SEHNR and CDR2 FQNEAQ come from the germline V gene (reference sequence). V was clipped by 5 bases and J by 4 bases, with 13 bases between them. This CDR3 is CASSPLGQSDTQYF. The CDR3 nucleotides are TGTGCCAGCAGCCCGCTTGGGCAGTCAGATACGCAGTATTTT.

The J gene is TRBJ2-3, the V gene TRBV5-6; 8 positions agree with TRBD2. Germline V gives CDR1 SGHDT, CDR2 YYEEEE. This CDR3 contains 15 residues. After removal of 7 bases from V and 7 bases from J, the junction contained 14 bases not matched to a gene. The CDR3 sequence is CASGFPGGASNTQYF. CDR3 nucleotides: TGTGCCAGCGGATTCCCGGGGGGGGCTTCTAATACGCAGTATTTT.

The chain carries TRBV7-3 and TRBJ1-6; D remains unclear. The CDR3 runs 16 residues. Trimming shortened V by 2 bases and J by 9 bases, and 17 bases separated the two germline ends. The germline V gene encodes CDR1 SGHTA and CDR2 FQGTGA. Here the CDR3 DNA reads TGTGCCAGCAGCTTAGAAAGTTCGTCTCAAGGTTCACCCCTCCACTTT. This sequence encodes CASSLESSSQGSPLHF.

The CDR3 spells CASSPTSLGSETQYF. CDR3 nucleotides: TGTGCCAGCTCACCAACTAGCTTGGGCTCTGAGACCCAGTACTTC. The chain employs TRBV18 and TRBJ2-5; possibly TRBD2 for D (6 bases). This CDR3 comprises 15 residues. Deletions cut 2 bases from V and 5 bases from J, with 15 bases between. Germline lookup yields CDR1 KGHSH and CDR2 LQKENI.

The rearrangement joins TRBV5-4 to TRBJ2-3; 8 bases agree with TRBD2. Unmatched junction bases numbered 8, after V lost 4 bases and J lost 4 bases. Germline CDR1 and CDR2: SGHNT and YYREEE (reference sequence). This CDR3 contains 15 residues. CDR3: CASSPAGGIADTQYF. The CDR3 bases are TGTGCCAGCAGCCCGGCGGGGGGCATCGCAGATACGCAGTATTTT.

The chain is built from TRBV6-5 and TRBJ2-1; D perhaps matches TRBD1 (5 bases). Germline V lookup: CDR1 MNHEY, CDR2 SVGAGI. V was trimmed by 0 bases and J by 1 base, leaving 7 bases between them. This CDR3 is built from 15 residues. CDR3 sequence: CASSYSGPSYNEQFF. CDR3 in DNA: TGTGCCAGCAGTTACTCGGGGCCTTCCTACAATGAGCAGTTCTTC.